This T cell receptor (beta chain) was sequenced in a study of cytomegalovirus exposure and HLA in healthy donors. Overall study findings and caveats: The study designated 164 TCR beta chains cytomegalovirus-associated. The tendency of first-cohort TCR clusters to co-occur in the 90 to 150 validation repertoires was the finding of a later analysis. Testing in vitro showed a few CMV-associated chains specific for CMV antigens.

Only in-frame clones appear in the TCRdb table, and some are missing; sequencing was by immunoSEQ multiplex PCR. The table records under 250,000 clones, about 81% of them present only once. Per germline, CDR1 MNHEY and CDR2 SMNVEV (reference sequence). Trimming removed 4 bases at V and 9 bases at J, with 22 bases between. This CDR3 region has 16 residues. Comments on this clone: What it binds is not known.

This rearrangement joins TRBV27 to TRBJ1-5, with a tentative D call TRBD1 (6 bases). The receptor's source is a woman aged 25 to 39 in good health and CMV-seronegative. The sequenced material came from PBMCs. CDR3 in DNA: TGTGCCAGCAGTTCTAACACAGGGATACCCTCTGGGCCCCAGCATTTT. This translates into CASSSNTGIPSGPQHF.